The subject of this entry is one T cell receptor beta chain. Germline V gene lookup returns CDR1 GTSNPN and CDR2 SVGIG (reference sequence). The CDR3 runs to 12 residues. V gave up 2 bases and J gave up 8 bases, with 7 bases separating them. This entry is derived from a study of shared clonotypes between healthy human individuals. TCRdb's table, derived via immunoSEQ multiplex PCR, lists solely in-frame clones and lacks some. The repertoire holds about 450,000 clones, with less than 80% as singletons. The gene calls are TRBV30 and TRBJ1-6; D unresolved. This clonotype was obtained from a woman aged 35 to 49 in good health. Some clones in this sample may be carry-over from other donors' samples. The material sequenced was PBMCs. The chain's CDR3 is CAWSNMYSPLHF. CDR3 DNA: TGTGCCTGGAGTAACATGTATTCACCCCTCCACTTT.